This is a list of T cell receptor beta chains from one sample in a study of tumor-infiltrating lymphocytes in primary liver carcinoma. TCRdb reprocessed the multiplex PCR reads via MiXCR and lists one record per CDR3 protein. The top ten clones hold around 8.8% of a sample with 100,000 or so distinct CDR3 sequences, over 55% of them seen once. Sample: liver tumor tissue from sampling region 5. These receptors were taken from a woman aged 55-75 years with primary liver carcinoma and hepatitis B virus infection. Both conserved end residues are part of each CDR3. A D gene is named only where the DNA matches it firmly. The size of a clone is reported for some rows only, either as once, few or many, or as a class for expanded clones.

14,TRBV11-3,TRBD2,-,TRBJ2-3,CASSFRTSTDKHYF,TGTGCCAGCAGCTTCAGGACTAGTACAGATAAGCACTATTTT
16,TRBV12-3/TRBV12-4,-,many,TRBJ2-2,CASTRGVLGGTGELFF,TGTGCCAGCACCCGGGGTGTTTTGGGAGGCACCGGGGAGCTGTTTTTT
14,TRBV12-3/TRBV12-4,TRBD1,many,TRBJ2-7,CASRGGQASYEQYF,TGTGCCAGCAGGGGGGGACAGGCCTCCTACGAGCAGTACTTC
17,TRBV24-1,TRBD2,once,TRBJ2-3,CTTSDGISGRSTDTQYF,TGTACCACCAGTGATGGAATTAGCGGGAGGTCCACAGATACGCAGTATTTT
15,TRBV6-1,-,-,TRBJ2-1,CASSEVRTNVDEQFF,TGTGCCAGCAGCGAAGTGCGGACTAACGTCGATGAGCAGTTCTTC
15,TRBV6-4,-,-,TRBJ2-5,CASSDGPRKGETQYF,TGTGCCAGCAGTGACGGTCCGAGAAAAGGAGAGACCCAGTACTTC
16,TRBV12-3/TRBV12-4,-,-,TRBJ1-5,CVSSVLRGGPNQPQHF,TGTGTCAGCAGTGTTTTAAGGGGTGGCCCGAATCAGCCCCAGCATTTT
13,TRBV5-7,-,many,TRBJ2-1,CASSHCEDDEQFF,TGTGCCAGCAGCCATTGTGAGGACGATGAGCAGTTCTTC
13,TRBV11-2,-,-,TRBJ2-1,CASSQHNTNEQFF,TGTGCCAGCAGCCAACATAACACCAATGAGCAGTTCTTC
15,TRBV7-9,-,-,TRBJ2-3,CTSSLSGQESDTQYF,TGTACCAGCAGCTTATCGGGGCAGGAATCAGATACGCAGTATTTT
16,TRBV29-1,TRBD2,-,TRBJ2-1,CGVEGASGRAVSEQFF,TGCGGCGTTGAGGGGGCTAGCGGGAGGGCCGTTAGTGAGCAGTTCTTC
14,TRBV29-1,-,-,TRBJ2-1,CSVEPTGSGNEQFF,TGCAGTGTTGAACCGACAGGATCCGGCAATGAACAGTTCTTC
14,TRBV6-6,-,-,TRBJ2-2,CASSSGQRTGELFF,TGTGCCAGCAGTTCAGGACAGAGGACCGGGGAGCTGTTTTTT
20,TRBV11-2,TRBD2,-,TRBJ2-7,CASNLVERGYPSGSPYEQYF,TGTGCCAGCAATTTAGTAGAGAGGGGATACCCTAGCGGGAGCCCCTACGAGCAGTACTTC
15,TRBV11-2,TRBD2,-,TRBJ2-1,CASSTTSSGSNEQFF,TGTGCCAGCAGCACGACTAGCAGTGGAAGTAATGAGCAGTTCTTC
17,TRBV10-3,TRBD2,-,TRBJ2-3,CAISGPGLAGSTDTQYF,TGTGCCATCAGTGGCCCCGGACTAGCGGGAAGCACAGATACGCAGTATTTT
13,TRBV6-2/TRBV6-3,-,few,TRBJ1-1,CASNATANTEAFF,TGTGCCAGCAATGCCACAGCGAACACTGAAGCTTTCTTT
13,TRBV10-3,-,once,TRBJ1-1,CATRPNQNTEAFF,TGTGCCACCCGCCCGAACCAGAACACTGAAGCTTTCTTT
16,TRBV6-5,-,-,TRBJ2-6,CATTGGEISRANVLTF,TGTGCCACCACAGGGGGGGAAATTAGCAGGGCCAACGTCCTGACTTTC
17,TRBV4-2,TRBD2,many,TRBJ2-7,CASSQDVIAGGNTKQYF,TGTGCCAGCAGCCAAGACGTGATAGCGGGAGGTAATACGAAGCAGTACTTC
12,TRBV29-1,-,-,TRBJ2-5,CSALLTGKTQYF,TGCAGCGCTTTACTCACGGGGAAGACCCAGTACTTC
17,TRBV11-2,-,once,TRBJ2-7,CASSFQTGQGARYEQYF,TGTGCCAGCAGCTTCCAAACGGGACAAGGGGCGCGATACGAGCAGTACTTC
17,TRBV19,TRBD2,-,TRBJ2-1,CASSIRSGRAPYNEQFF,TGTGCCAGTAGTATAAGGAGCGGGAGGGCCCCCTACAATGAGCAGTTCTTC
16,TRBV6-4,TRBD2,-,TRBJ2-3,CASTGVAGGSTDTQYF,TGTGCCAGCACTGGTGTAGCGGGAGGGTCCACAGATACGCAGTATTTT
17,TRBV20-1,-,-,TRBJ1-6,CSARDPGGRGVDSPLHF,TGCAGTGCTAGAGATCCGGGGGGGCGGGGGGTTGATTCACCCCTCCACTTT
16,TRBV19,-,-,TRBJ1-2,CASSIETAGGNYGYTF,TGTGCCAGTAGTATAGAGACGGCCGGTGGCAACTATGGCTACACCTTC
15,TRBV11-2,-,-,TRBJ1-2,CVSNSTSGQLYGYTF,TGTGTCAGCAACTCGACTTCTGGACAGCTCTATGGCTACACCTTC
14,TRBV12-3/TRBV12-4,-,many,TRBJ1-2,CASSRDGNLGGYTF,TGTGCCAGCAGCCGGGACGGAAACCTCGGGGGCTACACCTTC
16,TRBV11-3,-,-,TRBJ2-1,CTSSPRGDFNYNEQFF,TGTACCAGCAGCCCCCGCGGAGATTTCAATTACAATGAGCAGTTCTTC
13,TRBV12-3/TRBV12-4,-,-,TRBJ1-6,CACSLRGGSPLHF,TGTGCCTGCAGTTTGAGGGGGGGTTCACCCCTCCACTTT
14,TRBV11-2,-,-,TRBJ1-2,CASSFSQANYDCTF,TGTGCCAGCAGCTTTTCACAAGCTAACTATGACTGCACCTTC
16,TRBV6-5,-,-,TRBJ1-5,CANRPRQGLTNQPQHF,TGTGCCAACAGACCCCGCCAGGGGCTAACCAATCAGCCCCAGCATTTT
15,TRBV6-5,-,-,TRBJ2-2,CTSRLSGTNTGELFF,TGTACCAGCAGACTATCAGGGACGAACACCGGAGAGCTGTTTTTT
16,TRBV28,-,-,TRBJ1-2,CANSFIGPGRIHGYTF,TGTGCCAACAGTTTTATCGGGCCAGGGAGGATTCATGGCTACACCTTC
16,TRBV11-2,TRBD2,-,TRBJ2-7,CASSYDGRTSGSDQYF,TGTGCCAGCAGCTACGACGGGAGGACCTCGGGAAGCGACCAATACTTC
13,TRBV28,-,-,TRBJ1-1,CASSSAANIEAFF,TGTGCCAGCAGTTCGGCAGCGAACATTGAAGCTTTCTTT
12,TRBV29-1,-,-,TRBJ2-2,CSVAAGIGELFF,TGTAGCGTGGCAGCGGGCATCGGGGAGCTGTTTTTT
21,TRBV4-1,-,-,TRBJ2-1,CASSHPKGLGGAVESYNEQFF,TGCGCCAGCAGCCATCCCAAGGGGCTAGGGGGAGCGGTAGAGAGCTATAATGAGCAGTTCTTC
15,TRBV12-3/TRBV12-4,-,many,TRBJ2-2,CASSLPPDSTGELFF,TGTGCCAGCAGTCTCCCCCCGGACAGTACCGGGGAGCTGTTTTTT
13,TRBV11-1,-,-,TRBJ2-2,CPSSSWDTGELFF,TGTCCCAGCAGTTCTTGGGACACCGGGGAGCTGTTTTTT
16,TRBV10-3,-,many,TRBJ1-2,CAISEYELKGNYGYTF,TGTGCCATCAGTGAGTACGAGTTGAAAGGAAACTATGGCTACACCTTC
15,TRBV24-1,TRBD1,many,TRBJ2-7,CATTAAGTGVVEQYF,TGTGCCACCACCGCCGCCGGGACAGGGGTCGTCGAGCAGTACTTC
12,TRBV29-1,-,-,TRBJ2-1,CSGSTTSNEQFF,TGCAGTGGCAGCACTACTAGCAATGAGCAGTTCTTC
16,TRBV6-5,TRBD1,-,TRBJ2-4,CASSQNRDRVPNVQYF,TGTGCCAGCAGCCAAAACCGGGACAGAGTCCCTAACGTTCAGTACTTC
17,TRBV11-1,-,-,TRBJ2-2,CTSSARPSLVNTGELFF,TGTACCAGCAGCGCCCGGCCATCCCTAGTTAACACCGGGGAACTGTTTTTT
13,TRBV29-1,-,-,TRBJ1-6,CNVGDRSNSPLHF,TGCAACGTTGGCGACAGGTCAAATTCACCCCTCCACTTT
16,TRBV2,TRBD1,-,TRBJ2-7,CASSDLGPGQGYEQYF,TGTGCCAGCAGTGATCTGGGACCGGGACAGGGGTACGAGCAGTACTTC
15,TRBV7-9,-,many,TRBJ2-1,CASSLEGGAYNEQFF,TGTGCCAGCAGCCTGGAAGGGGGGGCCTACAATGAGCAGTTCTTC
13,TRBV11-3,-,-,TRBJ1-1,CASILERDTEAFF,TGTGCCAGCATCTTAGAAAGGGATACTGAAGCTTTCTTT
13,TRBV28,-,few,TRBJ1-5,CASSQVLNQPQHF,TGTGCCAGTAGCCAGGTCCTCAATCAGCCCCAGCATTTT
14,TRBV28,-,many,TRBJ1-1,CASSQGRENTEAFF,TGTGCCAGCAGCCAGGGGAGGGAGAACACTGAAGCTTTCTTT
14,TRBV27,TRBD2,-,TRBJ2-1,CASTFTSGSREQFF,TGTGCCAGCACTTTTACTAGCGGGAGTAGAGAGCAGTTCTTC
13,TRBV4-2,-,-,TRBJ1-2,CASSFRENYGYIF,TGTGCCAGTAGCTTTCGGGAAAACTATGGCTACATCTTC
15,TRBV25-1,TRBD1,-,TRBJ1-2,CACTQGQGGIYGYTF,TGTGCCTGCACGCAGGGACAGGGGGGCATCTATGGCTACACCTTC
14,TRBV7-3,-,-,TRBJ1-1,CASSLTPSATEAFF,TGTGCCAGCAGCTTAACACCGTCGGCTACTGAAGCTTTCTTT